This T cell receptor beta chain is from a study of shared clonotypes between healthy human individuals. Deep was the level used in running the assay. The method was immunoSEQ multiplex PCR; TCRdb's version includes in-frame clones alone and lacks a portion of them. The table lists about 2 million clones, about 95% of them singletons. Terminally differentiated effector memory CD45RA+ cells were excluded by CCR7 positive selection of CD45RO-negative cells. After removal of 4 bases from V and 8 bases from J, the junction contained 12 bases not matched to a gene. The CDR3 is 15 residues long. Germline CDR1 is SGHDT and CDR2 is YYEEEE.

Sequenced material: naive CD8+ T cells sorted from blood. The rearrangement joins TRBV5-6 to TRBJ1-2; TRBD1 agrees at 9 bases. This receptor was obtained from a young man in good health. In DNA form, the CDR3 reads TGTGCCAGCAGCCCGGAGGGGACAGGGATTGGGGGCTACACCTTC. Protein product: CASSPEGTGIGGYTF.